Presented here are 5 T cell receptor beta chains from one specimen sequenced in a study of regulatory T cells in long-lasting Graves disease. Arm-PCR of CDR3 regions and iRepertoire HTBI primers were used to build TCR beta libraries. Each CDR3 protein gets one entry after TCRdb re-called the multiplex PCR reads with MiXCR. The sample contains 400,000 to 500,000 distinct CDR3 sequences, under 25% of which appear only once. Described time point: persistent/refractory GD, antithyroid drugs over 5 years with positive TRAb. RNA from PBMCs was the source of the TCR library. Sequences were derived from peripheral blood mononuclear cells (PBMCs), sampled when the disease was refractory, from a patient treated with antithyroid drugs. These receptor sequences come from a female donor with Graves disease.

The chain couples TRBV27 to TRBJ2-1; 9 bases match TRBD1. This CDR3 has 13 amino acids. Trimming took 4 bases from V and 7 from J; bases not matched to a gene: 2. In germline, CDR1 is MNHEY, CDR2 SMNVEV (reference sequence). For the CDR3, the DNA is TGTGCCAGCAGTTGGGACAGGGTAAATGAGCAGTTCTTC. Translation: CASSWDRVNEQFF.

A few counts support this clonotype. V usage is TRBV15 and J usage is TRBJ2-2, with 8 bases aligning to TRBD2. CDR3 size: 16 residues. Germline trimming cut 0 bases from V and 2 bases from J; bases unmatched to any gene: 2. The germline V gene encodes CDR1 LNHNV and CDR2 YYDKDF (reference sequence). The CDR3 sequence is CATSRDGLANTGELFF. For the CDR3, the DNA is TGTGCCACCAGCAGAGATGGACTAGCAAACACCGGGGAGCTGTTTTTT.

This clonotype came up a few times. The gene calls are TRBV20-1 and TRBJ1-6, with a weak D call TRBD1 (5 bases). Germline CDR1 reads DFQATT; CDR2 reads SNEGSKA (reference sequence). There are 13 residues in the CDR3. V gave up 1 base and J gave up 10 bases, with 11 bases separating them. The CDR3 region has the DNA TGCAGTGCTAGAGTGGGGGTGGACTCACCCCTCCACTTT. Encoded protein: CSARVGVDSPLHF.

This chain uses TRBV15 with TRBJ2-2, with D perhaps matching TRBD1 (7 bases). The CDR3 totals 16 residues. The V end lost 1 base, the J end lost 0 bases, and 9 bases lay between the germline ends. Germline-derived CDR1 and CDR2 are LNHNV and YYDKDF (reference sequence). The CDR3 DNA follows: TGTGCCACCAGCAGAGCAGGGGGGCCGAACACCGGGGAGCTGTTTTTT. The encoded protein is CATSRAGGPNTGELFF.

This chain joins TRBV4-3 and TRBJ1-1; D possibly corresponds to TRBD1 (5 bases). Looked up from germline, CDR1 is LGHNA and CDR2 is YSLEER. Trimming took off 1 base at V and 1 base at J, with 13 bases between the two ends. The CDR3 spans 16 residues. The CDR3 DNA is TGCGCCAGCAGCCAAGCCCCGGGGGACCCGAACACTGAAGCTTTCTTT. Its translation is CASSQAPGDPNTEAFF.